Listed below are T cell receptor beta chains from one sample, sequenced in a study of early T cells in non-severe SARS-CoV-2 infection. TCRdb re-called the 5' RACE reads through MiXCR, storing one row per CDR3 protein. This table has some 54,000 distinct CDR3 sequences, approximately 11% appearing once. The sequenced sample was whole blood. These receptors came from an adult who was a healthcare worker with PCR-confirmed SARS-CoV-2 infection or an uninfected control (not recorded which). The CDR3 runs from the conserved cysteine through the conserved F or W. A D gene is named only where the DNA matches it firmly. The size field is filled for only some rows; it gives once, few, many or a size class.

>many|.|TRBJ2-1|TRBV6-4
TGTGCCAGCAGTGATAACCAAAATGAGCAGTTCTTC
CASSDNQNEQFF
>few|.|TRBJ1-1|TRBV7-8
TGTGCCAGCAGCCCTCCCGTCGGGGGCACTGAAGCTTTCTTT
CASSPPVGGTEAFF
>few|.|TRBJ2-7|TRBV7-2
TGTGCCAGCAGCTTTTCGGGACCCAGGCCCCAGTACTTC
CASSFSGPRPQYF
>many|.|TRBJ2-3|TRBV7-7
TGTGCCCTCGGCCCCCCGGTCGGGCTTTCCACAGATACGCAGTATTTT
CALGPPVGLSTDTQYF
>many|.|TRBJ1-1|TRBV6-5
TGTGCCAGCACCGATCAAGGGGAAGCTTTCTTT
CASTDQGEAFF
>many|.|TRBJ2-2|TRBV7-8
TGTGCCAGCAGCTCCCTACGGGGAGGGGGACCCGCGAACACCGGGGAGCTGTTTTTT
CASSSLRGGGPANTGELFF
>many|.|TRBJ2-1|TRBV12-3/TRBV12-4
TGTGCCAGCAGTGCCGGGAGTGGGGTTTACAATGAGCAGTTCTTC
CASSAGSGVYNEQFF
>many|TRBD1|TRBJ2-7|TRBV5-1
TGCGCCAGCAGCTTGGAGGACAGGGACTACGAGCAGTACTTC
CASSLEDRDYEQYF
>.|.|TRBJ2-5|TRBV12-3/TRBV12-4
TGTGCCAGCAGGGAACCCGGGCCTCAAGAGACCCAGTACTTC
CASREPGPQETQYF
>.|TRBD2|TRBJ2-1|TRBV20-1
TGCAGTGCTAGACCTCCAAAGCGGGACCACTACAATGAGCAGTTCTTC
CSARPPKRDHYNEQFF
>.|.|TRBJ1-2|TRBV6-5
TGTGCCAGCAGTTCATCTTTATGGAATGGCTACACCTTC
CASSSSLWNGYTF
>many|.|TRBJ1-3|TRBV7-2
TGTGCCAGCAGCTTAGTAGGGTCCTCTGGAAACACCATATATTTT
CASSLVGSSGNTIYF
>.|.|TRBJ1-2|TRBV29-1
TGCAGCGTTGGGTGGACCCGGGATGGCTACACCTTC
CSVGWTRDGYTF
>few|.|TRBJ2-7|TRBV29-1
TGCAGCGGTGCACGGCATAAGCAGTACTTC
CSGARHKQYF
>.|TRBD2|TRBJ2-5|TRBV12-3/TRBV12-4
TGTGCCAGCAGTCATTACGGACTAGCGGGGGGCCGGGGTCAAGAGACCCAGTACTTC
CASSHYGLAGGRGQETQYF
>few|TRBD1|TRBJ2-7|TRBV9
TGTGCCAGCAGCACCCCGGACAGGGGCGAGCAGTACTTC
CASSTPDRGEQYF
>many|.|TRBJ1-6|TRBV20-1
TGCAGTGCTGGCGTAGGGGGAGGCCTCCACTTT
CSAGVGGGLHF
>many|.|TRBJ1-2|TRBV6-2/TRBV6-3
TGTGCCAGTCTGGAGGGGGATTATGGCTACACCTTC
CASLEGDYGYTF
>.|.|TRBJ2-7|TRBV6-2/TRBV6-3
TGTGCCAGCAGTTACTCGATCCGCCACGAGCAGTACTTC
CASSYSIRHEQYF
>many|.|TRBJ1-5|TRBV6-2/TRBV6-3
TGTGCCAGCAGTTACGGAGGGGACGGTGGCAGGGCCCAGCATTTT
CASSYGGDGGRAQHF
>.|.|TRBJ1-2|TRBV6-6
TGTGCCAGCAGTTACGAAGGCGGGAGATATAGCTACACCTTC
CASSYEGGRYSYTF
>.|.|TRBJ2-1|TRBV12-3/TRBV12-4
TGTGTCAGCAGTCCTGGGAAGCTTCTTTACAATGAGCAGTTCTTC
CVSSPGKLLYNEQFF
>many|.|TRBJ1-4|TRBV6-6
TGTGCCAGCAGTCCCTTGGCAGGGGATAATGAAAAACTGTTTTTT
CASSPLAGDNEKLFF
>many|TRBD2|TRBJ2-5|TRBV6-6
TGTGCCAGCAGTTACGTGAGCGGGAGTGAGACCCAGTACTTC
CASSYVSGSETQYF
>.|TRBD1|TRBJ1-1|TRBV5-6
TGTGCCAGCAGCCGAAAGACAGGGGACCCTGTGGACACTGAAGCTTTCTTT
CASSRKTGDPVDTEAFF
>many|.|TRBJ1-5|TRBV15
TGTGCCACCAGCAGAGACCAAAATCAGCCCCAGCATTTT
CATSRDQNQPQHF
>.|TRBD1|TRBJ2-7|TRBV18
TGTGCCAGCTCATCCGGGACAGGGGGCTCCGAGCAGTACTTC
CASSSGTGGSEQYF
>once|TRBD1|TRBJ2-7|TRBV5-1
TGCGCCAGCAGCCCGGACAGGCGTTACGAGCAGTACTTC
CASSPDRRYEQYF
>few|TRBD2|TRBJ2-5|TRBV6-5
TGTGCCAGCAGGGCAACCGGGACTAGCGGGCAAGAGACCCAGTACTTC
CASRATGTSGQETQYF
>few|TRBD1|TRBJ1-1|TRBV20-1
TGCAGTGCTAGGTTAACAGGGGGCGCCTGGACTGAAGCTTTCTTT
CSARLTGGAWTEAFF
>many|TRBD2|TRBJ2-4|TRBV29-1
TGCAGCGGGAAACAGAGCAGAAGCGGGAGGGCCGAGAGGGACATTCAGTACTTC
CSGKQSRSGRAERDIQYF
>few|TRBD1|TRBJ2-5|TRBV11-2
TGTGCCAGCAGCTCTACAGGGGCTGTTGAGACCCAGTACTTC
CASSSTGAVETQYF
>.|.|TRBJ1-1|TRBV7-2
TGTGCCAGCAGCTCAATGGGGGGAGCTGAAGTTTTCTTT
CASSSMGGAEVFF
>.|.|TRBJ1-1|TRBV29-1
TGCAGCGCAGGTGTCACTGAAGCTTTCTTT
CSAGVTEAFF
>many|TRBD1|TRBJ2-1|TRBV6-1
TGTGCCAGTGGAGATGGGACAGGGGGCGCGTGGCCTTTGGAGGGCGGTGGTTTC
CASGDGTGGAWPLEGGGF
>.|.|TRBJ2-7|TRBV7-6
TGTGCCAGCAGTTATAGGCCAGGGGGGGTCCTCTACGAGCAGTACTTC
CASSYRPGGVLYEQYF
>few|TRBD1|TRBJ2-3|TRBV11-2
TGTGCCAGCAGCTCCGGGACAGCACGCACGCAGTATTTT
CASSSGTARTQYF
>few|TRBD1|TRBJ1-6|TRBV9
TGTGCCAGCAGCTGGGACAGGGATAATTCACCCCTCCACTTT
CASSWDRDNSPLHF
>few|.|TRBJ1-1|TRBV2
TGTGCCAGCAGTGATGTAGGGGGATGGGGCACTGAAGCTTTCTTT
CASSDVGGWGTEAFF
>few|.|TRBJ2-1|TRBV19
TGTGCCAGCAGCCGAACACCAGACAATGAGCAGTTCTTC
CASSRTPDNEQFF
>.|TRBD2|TRBJ2-3|TRBV11-2
TGTGCCAGCAGCCGGACTAGCGGGCGTCTTAATCCCCCCCCAGATACGCAGTATTTT
CASSRTSGRLNPPPDTQYF
>many|TRBD1|TRBJ1-5|TRBV27
TGTGCCAGCAGTCGTATACAGGGGGGTCAGCCCCAGCATTTT
CASSRIQGGQPQHF
>.|.|TRBJ1-2|TRBV29-1
TGCAGCGTTGTGGGCCCTTCCCTCGCGGGCTACACCTTC
CSVVGPSLAGYTF
>once|.|TRBJ2-4|TRBV9
TGTGCCAGCAGCCCGCCCGGAAACATTCAGTACTTC
CASSPPGNIQYF
>many|.|TRBJ2-2|TRBV4-3
TGCGCCAGCAGCCAGGGCCTGAGGGCCGGGGAGCTGTTTTTT
CASSQGLRAGELFF
>few|.|TRBJ2-3|TRBV7-8
TGTGCCAGCAGCTTTTTAGGGGCTGGGAGCACAGATACGCAGTATTTT
CASSFLGAGSTDTQYF
>.|.|TRBJ2-5|TRBV18
TGTGCCAGCTCACGCAGGGGCAAAGAGACCCAGTACTTC
CASSRRGKETQYF
>many|.|TRBJ1-1|TRBV5-1
TGCGCCAGCAGCTTGGTCGGGGAGGCTGAAGCTTTCTTT
CASSLVGEAEAFF